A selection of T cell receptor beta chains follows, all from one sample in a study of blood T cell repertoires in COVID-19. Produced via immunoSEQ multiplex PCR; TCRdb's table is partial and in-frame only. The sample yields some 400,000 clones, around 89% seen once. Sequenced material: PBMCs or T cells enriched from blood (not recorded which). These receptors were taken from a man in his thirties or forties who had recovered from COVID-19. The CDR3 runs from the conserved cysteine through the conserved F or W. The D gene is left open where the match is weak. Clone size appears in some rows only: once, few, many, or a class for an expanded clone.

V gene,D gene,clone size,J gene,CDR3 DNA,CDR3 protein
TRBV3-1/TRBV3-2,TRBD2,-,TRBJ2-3,TGTGCCAGCAGCCGACTTAGCGGGAGCGGCACAGATACGCAGTATTTT,CASSRLSGSGTDTQYF
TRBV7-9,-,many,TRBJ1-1,TGTGCCAGCAGCTTACGGGTAGGAACTGAAGCTTTCTTT,CASSLRVGTEAFF
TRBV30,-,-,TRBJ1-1,TGTGCCTGGAGTGGCGGCAGGGCTAACACTGAAGCTTTCTTT,CAWSGGRANTEAFF
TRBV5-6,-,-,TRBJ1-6,TGTGCCAGCAGAACCTTCCGGGACTCATATTCACCCCTCCACTTT,CASRTFRDSYSPLHF
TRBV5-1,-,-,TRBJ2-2,TGCGCCAGCCGACAGCGCTACACCGGGGAGCTGTTTTTT,CASRQRYTGELFF
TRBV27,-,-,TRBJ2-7,TGTGCCAGCAGTCCAGCGGCGTTTAGTTCCTACGAGCAGTACTTC,CASSPAAFSSYEQYF
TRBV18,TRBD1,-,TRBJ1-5,TGTGCCAGCTCACCCCAGGGGGCTAGCAATCAGCCCCAGCATTTT,CASSPQGASNQPQHF
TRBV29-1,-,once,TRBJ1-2,TGCAGCGTTGACAGGGGTGGGTATGGCTACACCTTC,CSVDRGGYGYTF
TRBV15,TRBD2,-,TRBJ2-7,TGTGCCACCAGCAGAGATTCCCGAGGAACTAGCGGTTCCTACGAGCAGTACTTC,CATSRDSRGTSGSYEQYF
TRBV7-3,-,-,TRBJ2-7,TGTGCCAGCAGCCCTGACGGCGGAGGTTACGAGCAGTACTTC,CASSPDGGGYEQYF
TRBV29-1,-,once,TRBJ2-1,TGCAGCGTAAACGCTTTGACTAATGTCAATGAGCAGTTCTTC,CSVNALTNVNEQFF
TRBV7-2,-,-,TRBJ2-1,TGTGCCAGCAGCCTCGTCCCAGATCTTTGGTCCTACAATGAGCAGTTCTTC,CASSLVPDLWSYNEQFF
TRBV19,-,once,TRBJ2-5,TGTGCCAGTACCACCGGGACTGCACGGGAGACCCAGTACTTC,CASTTGTARETQYF
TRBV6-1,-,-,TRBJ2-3,TGTGCCAGCAGTGACATAGCGGCCCTCTATCAGTATTTT,CASSDIAALYQYF
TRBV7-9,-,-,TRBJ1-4,TGTGCCAGCAGCCATTATCGGAGGGGGGGAACAACTAATGAAAAACTGTTTTTT,CASSHYRRGGTTNEKLFF
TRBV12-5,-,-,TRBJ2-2,TGTGCTAGTGGTTTCCCTCCTAACACCGGGGAGCTGTTTTTT,CASGFPPNTGELFF
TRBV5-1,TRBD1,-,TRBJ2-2,TGCGCCAGCAGCTCCCAGGGGGCCGGGGAGCTGTTTTTT,CASSSQGAGELFF
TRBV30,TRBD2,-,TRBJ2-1,TGTGCCTGGAGTGAAAGGACTAGCGGGACCTATGAGCAGTTCTTC,CAWSERTSGTYEQFF
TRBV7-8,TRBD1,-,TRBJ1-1,TGTGCCAGCAGCTTAGTTGGCTGGACAGGGGACACTGAAGCTTTCTTT,CASSLVGWTGDTEAFF
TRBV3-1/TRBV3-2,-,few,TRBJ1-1,TGTGCCAGCAGTACGGCGGGAGGATCGAACACTGAAGCTTTCTTT,CASSTAGGSNTEAFF
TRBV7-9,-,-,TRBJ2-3,TGTGCCAGCAGCTTCGTCGGGGGTGATACGCAGTATTTT,CASSFVGGDTQYF
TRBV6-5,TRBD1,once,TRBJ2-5,TGTGCCAGCAGTTACTCGGGCGCCAGGGGGCGAGAGACCCAGTACTTC,CASSYSGARGRETQYF
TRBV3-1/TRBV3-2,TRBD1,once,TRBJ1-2,TGTGCCAGCAGCGCCCCGGGACAGGGAGATTATGGCTACACCTTC,CASSAPGQGDYGYTF
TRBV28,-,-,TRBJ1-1,TGTGCCAGCAGGGGAGGGTCCATGAACACTGAAGCTTTCTTT,CASRGGSMNTEAFF
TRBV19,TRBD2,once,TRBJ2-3,TGTGCCAGTAGTATACCTAGCGGGGGGACAGATACGCAGTATTTT,CASSIPSGGTDTQYF
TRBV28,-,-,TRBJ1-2,TGTGCCAGCAGTTCTACAGGGTTGCGTGGCTACACCTTC,CASSSTGLRGYTF
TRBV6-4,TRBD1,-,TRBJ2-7,TGTGCCAGCAGACCACTCCCCGGACAGGGTTACGAGCAGTACTTC,CASRPLPGQGYEQYF
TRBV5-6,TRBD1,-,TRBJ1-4,TGTGCCAGCAGCTTGGTGGGACAGAACGATGAAAAACTGTTTTTT,CASSLVGQNDEKLFF
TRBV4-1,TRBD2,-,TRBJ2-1,TGCGCCAGCAGCCTTAGCGGGAGGGCCTACAATGAGCAGTTCTTC,CASSLSGRAYNEQFF
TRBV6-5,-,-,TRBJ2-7,TGTGCCAGCAGTTACTCGAGGGGACTCCAACAATACGAGCAGTACTTC,CASSYSRGLQQYEQYF
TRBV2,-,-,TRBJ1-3,TGTGCCAGCAGTGGGACCGGGGGGGGAAACACCATATATTTT,CASSGTGGGNTIYF
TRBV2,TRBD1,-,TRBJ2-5,TGTGCCAGCAGAGTAGGACAGGCGTCACAAGAGACCCAGTACTTC,CASRVGQASQETQYF
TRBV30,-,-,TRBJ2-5,TGTGCCGGCCTAGTTGCGGAGACCCAGTACTTC,CAGLVAETQYF
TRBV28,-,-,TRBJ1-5,TGTGCCAGTACAGAAAGGAATCAGCCCCAGCATTTT,CASTERNQPQHF
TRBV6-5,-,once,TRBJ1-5,TGTGCCAGCATCCAGACTGTGCTGTATTGGCCCCAGCATTTT,CASIQTVLYWPQHF
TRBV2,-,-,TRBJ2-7,TGTGCCAGCAGTTACCAGGGTTACGAGCAGTACTTC,CASSYQGYEQYF
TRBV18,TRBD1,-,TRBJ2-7,TGTGCCAGCTCACCTCTAGACCCTGGGACAGGGGGCTCCTACGAGCAGTACTTC,CASSPLDPGTGGSYEQYF
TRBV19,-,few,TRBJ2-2,TGTGCCAGTAATGCTCCGATAGGGGGAGTCGGCACCGGGGAGCTGTTTTTT,CASNAPIGGVGTGELFF
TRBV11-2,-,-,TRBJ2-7,TGTGCCAGCAGCTTAGCACAGGGCCGGTACGAGCAGTACTTC,CASSLAQGRYEQYF
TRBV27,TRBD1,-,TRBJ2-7,TGTGCCAGCAGTATGGACAGGGGGCTTAACGAGCAGTACTTC,CASSMDRGLNEQYF
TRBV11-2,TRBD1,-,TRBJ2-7,TGTGCCAGCAGCTCAATCCAAGGGACAGGCGTCTACGAGCAGTACTTC,CASSSIQGTGVYEQYF